The rows below give T cell receptor beta chains drawn from one sample of a study of beta chain features in type 1 diabetes. Some clones are missing from TCRdb's copy, which holds only in-frame ones; the method was immunoSEQ multiplex PCR. Here the sample spans about 360,000 clones, around 12% being singletons. The sample comprised naive CD4+ T cells from blood. The receptors come from a man younger than 35 in good health. Each CDR3 is given without its conserved first and last residue. The order of the fields is V gene, J gene, CDR3 protein.

TRBV7-2	TRBJ1-4	ASSFSRSGEKLF
TRBV14	TRBJ2-7	ASTPGTGVHEQY
TRBV28	TRBJ1-2	ASSLVGAGNGYT
TRBV28	TRBJ1-2	ASTMGARYGYT
TRBV5-4	TRBJ2-1	ASSSLAGVSDEQF
TRBV28	TRBJ2-2	ASSFGLGRSTGELF
TRBV18	TRBJ2-7	ASSPLAYILDEQY
TRBV6-5	TRBJ2-3	ASSRGDTQY
TRBV27	TRBJ2-6	ASSPRTGANVLT
TRBV6-5	TRBJ2-7	ASSYRRGYEQY
TRBV25-1	TRBJ2-7	ASSPLDTAYEQY
TRBV5-6	TRBJ1-2	ASSLDVYTDYGYT